These T cell receptor beta chains were read from a single sample in a study of human T cells and chemical hapten exposure. TCRdb redid the calling of the RACE reads with MiXCR, one entry per CDR3 protein. The sample yields about 70,000 distinct CDR3 sequences, about 9.4% seen once. Material: whole blood, obtained in connection with sensitization to the hapten diphenylcyclopropenone (DPC). The receptors stem from a middle-aged woman with alopecia areata. Some clones in this sample may be carry-over from other donors' samples. Each CDR3 is given with its conserved first and last residue. Each record gives: J gene, clone size, D gene, V gene, CDR3 DNA, CDR3 protein. A D gene is named only where the DNA matches it firmly. Where a row states a size, it is once, few, many or the class of an expanded clone; other rows omit it.

J: TRBJ2-7
size: many
D: TRBD1
V: TRBV7-9
DNA: TGTGCCAGCAGCTTGGACAGGCAAACCTACGAGCAGTACTTC
CDR3: CASSLDRQTYEQYF

J: TRBJ2-5
size: many
D: TRBD2
V: TRBV30
DNA: TGTGCCTGGAGTCGGACTAGCGGGGAGACCCAGTACTTC
CDR3: CAWSRTSGETQYF

J: TRBJ2-2
size: many
D: .
V: TRBV6-5
DNA: TGTGCCGCGGCCCCCCTAAACACCGGGGAGCTGTTTTTT
CDR3: CAAAPLNTGELFF

J: TRBJ2-1
size: .
D: TRBD2
V: TRBV6-2/TRBV6-3
DNA: TGTGCCAGCAGTTATAGCGGGGCCCACAATGAGCAGTTCTTC
CDR3: CASSYSGAHNEQFF

J: TRBJ2-2
size: few
D: TRBD1
V: TRBV9
DNA: TGTGCCAGCAGCACCCGGACAGGGGCCGGGGAGCTGTTTTTT
CDR3: CASSTRTGAGELFF

J: TRBJ1-2
size: many
D: TRBD1
V: TRBV28
DNA: TGTGCCAGCAGGACGACAGGGCGGACTTACTATGGCTACACCTTC
CDR3: CASRTTGRTYYGYTF

J: TRBJ2-2
size: many
D: .
V: TRBV7-9
DNA: TGTGCCAGCAGCGGCCGGATACGGGGGACGGCCGGGGAGCTGTTTTTT
CDR3: CASSGRIRGTAGELFF

J: TRBJ1-6
size: few
D: .
V: TRBV5-1
DNA: TGCGCCAGCAGCTTGGCGGCAGCTAATAATTCACCCCTCCACTTT
CDR3: CASSLAAANNSPLHF

J: TRBJ2-7
size: many
D: .
V: TRBV10-3
DNA: TGTGCCATCAGTGCTGGGGTCCTCTACGAGCAGTACTTC
CDR3: CAISAGVLYEQYF

J: TRBJ2-7
size: few
D: .
V: TRBV29-1
DNA: TGCAGCGTTGAAGGGCTTACTTACGAGCAGTACTTC
CDR3: CSVEGLTYEQYF

J: TRBJ2-1
size: few
D: .
V: TRBV11-3
DNA: TGTGCCAGCAGCTTCGGAGGGGATAGCTCCTACAATGAGCAGTTCTTC
CDR3: CASSFGGDSSYNEQFF

J: TRBJ2-7
size: .
D: TRBD1
V: TRBV28
DNA: TGTGCCAGCAGTTTATCGGACAGGGGCGAGCAGTACTTC
CDR3: CASSLSDRGEQYF

J: TRBJ2-7
size: .
D: .
V: TRBV4-3
DNA: TGCGCCAGCAGCCAAGATCATGTTCGGAGAGGGTTCAACTACGAGCAGTACTTC
CDR3: CASSQDHVRRGFNYEQYF

J: TRBJ2-1
size: few
D: .
V: TRBV20-1
DNA: TGCAGTGCTGTGGGTCCTGGGGGGGGCATGAATGAGCAGTTCTTC
CDR3: CSAVGPGGGMNEQFF

J: TRBJ2-7
size: many
D: TRBD2
V: TRBV5-1
DNA: TGCGCCAGCAGCTTCTCGACAGCCCGGGGGGACGAGCAGTACTTC
CDR3: CASSFSTARGDEQYF

J: TRBJ1-1
size: many
D: TRBD1
V: TRBV5-1
DNA: TGCGCCAGCAGGTCCGGGACAGGGAATATGAACACTGAAGCTTTCTTT
CDR3: CASRSGTGNMNTEAFF

J: TRBJ1-6
size: .
D: .
V: TRBV20-1
DNA: TGCAGTGCTAGCCCTTTGGGGGGCCCTAATTCACCCCTCCACTTT
CDR3: CSASPLGGPNSPLHF

J: TRBJ1-1
size: many
D: TRBD1
V: TRBV14
DNA: TGTGCCAGCAGCCAAGACAGGGGGCGGACTGAAGCTTTCTTT
CDR3: CASSQDRGRTEAFF

J: TRBJ2-7
size: .
D: .
V: TRBV7-6
DNA: TGTGCCAGCAGCTTAGGACAGAGCTCCTACGAGCAGTACTTC
CDR3: CASSLGQSSYEQYF

J: TRBJ2-1
size: many
D: .
V: TRBV24-1
DNA: TGTGCCACCACCACAGTGGAGAATGAGCAGTTCTTC
CDR3: CATTTVENEQFF

J: TRBJ1-5
size: .
D: .
V: TRBV10-2
DNA: TGCGCCAGCAGTCCGGGGGGTAGTCAGCCCCAGCATTTT
CDR3: CASSPGGSQPQHF

J: TRBJ1-1
size: .
D: TRBD1
V: TRBV20-1
DNA: TGCAGTGCTCAGAAGACAGGGATGGGCTCTGAAGCTTTCTTT
CDR3: CSAQKTGMGSEAFF

J: TRBJ2-1
size: many
D: .
V: TRBV19
DNA: TGTGCCAGTAGTAGTAGCGGTAGCTCCTACAATGAGCAGTTCTTC
CDR3: CASSSSGSSYNEQFF

J: TRBJ1-2
size: few
D: TRBD1
V: TRBV6-5
DNA: TGTGCCAGCAGTTCGCTAGGGGGCGGCTATGGCTACACCTTC
CDR3: CASSSLGGGYGYTF

J: TRBJ2-7
size: many
D: TRBD1
V: TRBV7-9
DNA: TGTGCCAGCAGCTTAGCGGTGACAGGGGTTAATTACTACGAGCAGTACTTC
CDR3: CASSLAVTGVNYYEQYF

J: TRBJ2-1
size: many
D: TRBD2
V: TRBV7-2
DNA: TGTGCCAGCCGCGGGGGGGGTACGGCCTCCTACAATGAGCAGTTCTTC
CDR3: CASRGGGTASYNEQFF

J: TRBJ2-5
size: many
D: .
V: TRBV6-6
DNA: TGTGCCAGCAGTTCGTCGGGAGAGACCCAGTACTTC
CDR3: CASSSSGETQYF

J: TRBJ2-7
size: many
D: .
V: TRBV7-6
DNA: TGTGCCAGCAGCCCGGCAGGGATCTCCTACGAGCAGTACTTC
CDR3: CASSPAGISYEQYF

J: TRBJ2-7
size: few
D: .
V: TRBV10-3
DNA: TGTGCCATCAGTGAGAACAGACCTGGGGCAGGGAAAAACGAGCAGTACTTC
CDR3: CAISENRPGAGKNEQYF

J: TRBJ2-6
size: many
D: .
V: TRBV6-5
DNA: TGTGCCAGCAGTTACCCGGGGTCGGGGTCTGGGGCCAACGTCCTGACTTTC
CDR3: CASSYPGSGSGANVLTF

J: TRBJ2-1
size: many
D: TRBD1
V: TRBV7-6
DNA: TGTGCCAGCAGCCTGACAGGGGCGTGGAATGAGCAGTTCTTC
CDR3: CASSLTGAWNEQFF

J: TRBJ1-6
size: many
D: TRBD1
V: TRBV12-3/TRBV12-4
DNA: TGTGCCAGCAGTGGGACAGGGGGTTATAATTCACCCCTCCACTTT
CDR3: CASSGTGGYNSPLHF

J: TRBJ2-7
size: many
D: .
V: TRBV5-4
DNA: TGTGCCAGCAGCTTACTGCAGGGACCCTACGAGCAGTACTTC
CDR3: CASSLLQGPYEQYF

J: TRBJ2-7
size: many
D: .
V: TRBV7-7
DNA: TGTGCCAGCAGCTTGGAAGAGAATTACGAGCAGTACTTC
CDR3: CASSLEENYEQYF

J: TRBJ1-3
size: many
D: TRBD1
V: TRBV6-6
DNA: TGTGCCAGCAGTTTGACAGGGGAAAACACCATATATTTT
CDR3: CASSLTGENTIYF

J: TRBJ1-1
size: .
D: .
V: TRBV5-5
DNA: TGTGCCAGCAGCTTCCTAGAGACCCAAAACACTGAAGCTTTCTTT
CDR3: CASSFLETQNTEAFF

J: TRBJ1-2
size: many
D: TRBD1
V: TRBV29-1
DNA: TGCAGCGTTGCAGGGACAGCTTTACTCTATGGCTACACCTTC
CDR3: CSVAGTALLYGYTF